The 30 T cell receptor beta chains reported below all come from one sample, sequenced in a study of T cells in Graves' hyperthyroidism and ophthalmopathy. Regions amplified from RNA transcripts were the TCR beta CDR3 regions. First-round RT-PCR with HTBI primers amplified the TCR CDR3 region. TCRdb re-derived calls from the multiplex PCR reads in MiXCR, one entry per CDR3 protein. The sample records under 350,000 distinct CDR3 sequences, 15% to 20% being singletons. The sequenced sample was blood. The receptors come from an older woman with Graves' ophthalmopathy.

This sequence joins TRBV10-3 and TRBJ2-4; D gene ambiguous. The V end was cut by 5 bases, the J end by 1 base, with 9 bases between. The CDR3 length is 14 residues. CDR1 and CDR2 from the germline V gene are ENHRY and SYGVKD. In nucleotides, the CDR3 is TGTGCCATCAGTCCCCCGGGTGCCAAAAACATTCAGTACTTC. This gives the protein CAISPPGAKNIQYF.

The chain combines TRBV2 with TRBJ1-4; D unclear. The germline gives CDR1 SNHLY, CDR2 FYNNEI. Trimming took 7 bases from V and 0 from J, leaving 12 bases between them. CDR3 size: 15 residues. The CDR3 protein is CASKKSLATNEKLFF. CDR3 nucleotides: TGTGCCAGCAAAAAGAGTCTTGCAACTAATGAAAAACTGTTTTTT.

Only a few counts were recorded for this clonotype. The chain couples TRBV5-1 to TRBJ1-1; 7 bases match TRBD1. The CDR3 is 15 residues long. Germline CDR1 is SGHRS and CDR2 is YFSETQ. Germline trimming cut 4 bases from V and 0 bases from J; bases unmatched to any gene: 6. For the CDR3, the DNA is TGCGCCAGCAGCCTATATACAGGGGTGAACACTGAAGCTTTCTTT. It specifies CASSLYTGVNTEAFF. Supplemented by reference TRBV5-1 and TRBJ1-1, the full variable domain reads KAGVTQTPRYLIKTRGQQVTLSCSPISGHRSVSWYQQTPGQGLQFLFEYFSETQRNKGNFPGRFSGRQFSNSRSEMNVSTLELGDSALYLCASSLYTGVNTEAFFGQGTRLTVV.

This chain joins TRBV6-5 and TRBJ2-7, with no clear D. The length of the CDR3 is 17 residues. CDR1 MNHEY and CDR2 SVGAGI come from the germline V gene. V was clipped by 1 base and J by 4 bases, with 20 bases between them. CDR3 DNA: TGTGCCAGCAGTTACTTTTCTATGATGTCGGTTCTTTACGAGCAGTACTTC. It yields the protein CASSYFSMMSVLYEQYF.

This clonotype was recorded at least ten times. The rearrangement links TRBV12-3 or TRBV12-4 to TRBJ2-2, with 7 nucleotides matching TRBD2. The CDR3 contains 16 residues. J lost 0 bases, V lost 7 bases, and 8 bases had no gene match. This CDR3 is CASTGGRQPNTGELFF. CDR3 nucleotides: TGTGCCAGCACCGGGGGGAGACAGCCGAACACCGGGGAGCTGTTTTTT.

This chain uses TRBV27 with TRBJ2-1; D gene uncertain. Trimming left V 8 bases short and J 0 bases short, with 14 bases between. The CDR3 runs to 15 residues. CDR1 MNHEY and CDR2 SMNVEV come from the germline V gene (reference sequence). CDR3 amino acids: CASSRQVSSYNEQFF. The CDR3 DNA is TGTGCCAGCTCACGGCAGGTGAGCTCCTACAATGAGCAGTTCTTC.

This clonotype was seen at least ten times. The genes are TRBV18 and TRBJ2-7; TRBD2 aligns across 9 bases. Germline V lookup: CDR1 KGHSH, CDR2 LQKENI. The CDR3 totals 14 residues. V gave up 2 bases and J gave up 6 bases; unmatched junction bases: 5. The DNA for the CDR3 is TGTGCCAGCTCACCAAGCGGGAGGAATCCCGAGCAGTACTTC. Translating gives CASSPSGRNPEQYF.

This clonotype has more than one count but fewer than ten. V gene TRBV19 combines with J gene TRBJ2-1; a possible D gene is TRBD2 (7 bases). Germline V CDR1 and CDR2: LNHDA, SQIVND (reference sequence). The CDR3 sequence is 12 residues long. Trimming removed 6 bases from V and 7 bases from J, with 10 bases in between. CDR3 sequence (DNA): TGTGCCAGTAGAAGGGGGGGAAATGAGCAGTTCTTC. Encoded protein: CASRRGGNEQFF.

The table lists this clonotype with a few counts. The V and J genes are TRBV6-1 and TRBJ2-3, with 8 positions matching TRBD2. The length of the CDR3 is 16 residues. Unmatched junction bases numbered 14, after V lost 7 bases and J lost 5 bases. Germline CDR1 and CDR2: MNHNS and SASEGT. The CDR3 region is CASIPFGGGGRDTQYF. CDR3 bases: TGTGCCAGCATACCCTTTGGAGGCGGGGGGCGAGATACGCAGTATTTT.

This clonotype has a handful of counts. The chain employs TRBV13 and TRBJ2-5, with 12 bases identical to TRBD2. Trimming removed 6 bases from V and 6 bases from J; junction bases left unmatched: 14. The germline V gene encodes CDR1 PRHDT and CDR2 FYEKMQ (reference sequence). The CDR3 has 17 residues. CDR3 nucleotide sequence: TGTGCCAGCAGTTTAACCGCTAGCGGGGGGGCACAGAAGACCCAGTACTTC. Translated, it gives CASSLTASGGAQKTQYF. Using reference TRBV13 and TRBJ2-5 for the parts outside the CDR3, the full variable domain is AAGVIQSPRHLIKEKRETATLKCYPIPRHDTVYWYQQGPGQDPQFLISFYEKMQSDKGSIPDRFSAQQFSDYHSELNMSSLELGDSALYFCASSLTASGGAQKTQYFGPGTRLLVL.

Many counts were recorded for this clonotype. The chain employs TRBV29-1 and TRBJ2-7; D may be TRBD1 or TRBD2 (5 bases each). The CDR3 loop spans 13 amino acids. Germline CDR1 and CDR2: SQVTM and ANQGSEA. V lost 4 bases and J 4 bases, leaving 14 bases between the germline ends. The CDR3 sequence: CSVVGAAGYEQYF. DNA for the CDR3: TGCAGCGTTGTCGGGGCTGCCGGGTACGAGCAGTACTTC.

The chain joins TRBV4-1 to TRBJ2-7; 9 bases align to TRBD1. Per the germline V gene, CDR1 is MGHRA and CDR2 is YSYEKL. The J segment lost 0 bases and the V segment lost 7 bases, leaving 7 bases of the junction unmatched. This CDR3 is 15 amino acids long. The CDR3 region is CASKVQQGASYEQYF. The CDR3, as DNA: TGCGCCAGCAAAGTACAACAGGGGGCCTCCTACGAGCAGTACTTC.

This clonotype was detected ten times or more. The chain carries TRBV3-1 and TRBJ2-5, with no clear D. The V and J ends lost 3 bases and 7 bases respectively, with 9 bases between them. The germline V gene has CDR1 LGHDT and CDR2 YNNKEL (reference sequence). The CDR3 has 12 amino acids. The CDR3 DNA is TGTGCCAGCAGCCAGAGCGTGGGGACCCAGTACTTC. The encoded protein is CASSQSVGTQYF.

To note about this clonotype: A clone one base away is much larger, so this may be a read error. The chain joins TRBV7-2 to TRBJ1-4; 8 positions agree with TRBD1. The germline CDR1 and CDR2 sequences are SGHTA and FQGNSA. This CDR3 contains 15 residues. CDR3 DNA: TGTGCCAGCAGCTTATATCAGGGGGCTAATGGAAAACTGTTTTTT. It codes for CASSLYQGANGKLFF.

This clonotype came up many times. The rearrangement joins TRBV11-2 to TRBJ1-4, with D unclear. Deletions cut 5 bases from V and 1 base from J, with 14 bases between. The CDR3 extends over 16 amino acids. CDR1 and CDR2 from the germline V gene are SGHAT and FQNNGV. The CDR3 region has the DNA TGTGCCAGCAGCCTACTCGGGCCAGGAACTAATGAAAAACTGTTTTTT. This encodes CASSLLGPGTNEKLFF.

About this clonotype itself: It may be a read error: a sequence one base away is much more abundant. V gene TRBV18 combines with J gene TRBJ2-7, with 11 bases fitting TRBD2. Germline lookup yields CDR1 KGHSH and CDR2 LQKENI. The CDR3 consists of 14 residues. The CDR3: CASSQGLAGYGQYF. In DNA, the CDR3 is TGTGCCAGCTCGCAAGGACTAGCGGGTTACGGGCAGTACTTC.

The chain links TRBV7-2 to TRBJ2-4; D not resolved. Per germline, CDR1 SGHTA and CDR2 FQGNSA. Between the trimmed V and J ends, which lost 4 bases and 6 bases, there was a span of 10 bases. The CDR3 spans 13 residues. DNA for the CDR3: TGTGCCAGCAGCTCAAGTGGACGAAACATTCAGTACTTC. It specifies CASSSSGRNIQYF.

In its sample, this clonotype was seen a few times. The rearrangement links TRBV18 to TRBJ1-1; TRBD1 might be the D (6 bases). CDR1 is KGHSH, CDR2 LQKENI, per germline. Trimming removed 2 bases from V and 1 base from J, with 14 bases in between. The CDR3 totals 16 residues. The CDR3 protein is CASSPTGHQGNTEAFF. CDR3 sequence (DNA): TGTGCCAGCTCACCAACGGGACATCAGGGGAACACTGAAGCTTTCTTT. The entire variable domain, with the rest obtained from reference TRBV18 and TRBJ1-1, is as follows: NAGVMQNPRHLVRRRGQEARLRCSPMKGHSHVYWYRQLPEEGLKFMVYLQKENIIDESGMPKERFSAEFPKEGPSILRIQQVVRGDSAAYFCASSPTGHQGNTEAFFGQGTRLTVV.

This clonotype was seen repeatedly, ten times or more. J is TRBJ1-4 and V is TRBV28; no clear D. The V gene lost 6 bases and the J gene lost 8 bases, with 7 bases spanning the gap. Germline V CDR1 and CDR2: MDHEN, SYDVKM. The CDR3 runs to 11 residues. The CDR3 nucleotides read TGTGCCAGCAGGGTTCAGGAAAAACTGTTTTTT. Its translation is CASRVQEKLFF.

As regards this clonotype: This may arise from a read error, as a much more abundant clone is one base away. V gene TRBV14 combines with J gene TRBJ2-7; 7 bases match TRBD2. Germline assignment: CDR1 SGHDN and CDR2 FVKESK. CDR3 size: 15 residues. V dropped 1 base and J dropped 2; count of bases not matched to a gene: 5. DNA for the CDR3: TGTGCCAGCAGCCAAGTGGGCGGGGGTCCCTACGAGCAGTACTTC. Residues: CASSQVGGGPYEQYF.

Worth noting for this clonotype: A read error may be the cause here, since a much bigger clone is one base away. J is TRBJ2-7 and V is TRBV18; 10 bases line up with TRBD2. Looked up from germline, CDR1 is KGHSH and CDR2 is LQKENI. This CDR3 has 15 residues. The CDR3 loop is CANSPGLADNYEQYF. The CDR3 region has the DNA TGTGCCAACTCACCTGGACTAGCGGATAACTACGAGCAGTACTTC.

The chain carries TRBV28 and TRBJ1-4; D possibly corresponds to TRBD1 (5 bases). Looked up from germline, CDR1 is MDHEN and CDR2 is SYDVKM. Trimming shortened V by 0 bases and J by 8 bases, and 10 bases separated the two germline ends. The CDR3 spans 14 residues. In nucleotides, the CDR3 is TGTGCCAGCAGTTTATGGGGTAGGGACGAAAAACTGTTTTTT. Amino acids: CASSLWGRDEKLFF.

Of note for this clonotype: A much larger clone is a single base away; this may be a read error. The gene calls are TRBV2 and TRBJ1-5, with a possible D match to TRBD1 (5 bases). Per the germline V gene, CDR1 is SNHLY and CDR2 is FYNNEI. Trimming shortened V by 9 bases and J by 3 bases, and 12 bases separated the two germline ends. The CDR3 spans 13 residues. This CDR3 is CASAAGINQPQHF. As DNA, the CDR3 is TGTGCCAGTGCGGCAGGGATCAATCAGCCCCAGCATTTT. Combining the CDR3 with reference TRBV2 and TRBJ1-5 gives the whole variable domain EPEVTQTPSHQVTQMGQEVILRCVPISNHLYFYWYRQILGQKVEFLVSFYNNEISEKSEIFDDQFSVERPDGSNFTLKIRSTKLEDSAMYFCASAAGINQPQHFGDGTRLSIL.

The chain recombines TRBV10-2 with TRBJ2-7; D call uncertain. In germline, CDR1 is WSHSY, CDR2 SAAADI. V was clipped by 6 bases and J by 0 bases, with 9 bases between them. The CDR3 is made up of 13 amino acids. CDR3 bases: TGCGCCAGCAGAGAACAGAGCTCCTACGAGCAGTACTTC. Translating gives CASREQSSYEQYF.

This clonotype was counted ten times or more. The chain links TRBV27 to TRBJ1-1; possible D gene TRBD1, 5 bases. Trimming took off 9 bases at V and 3 bases at J, with 11 bases between the two ends. The CDR3 contains 12 residues. Germline V gene data show CDR1 as MNHEY and CDR2 as SMNVEV (reference sequence). Written as DNA, the CDR3 is TGTGCCAGTAGGGGTGTCTACACTGAAGCTTTCTTT. It encodes CASRGVYTEAFF.

This clonotype was picked up many times. This sequence joins TRBV11-2 and TRBJ1-1; D is unresolved. V shed 2 bases and J shed 4 bases, with 8 bases lying between them. CDR3 length: 13 amino acids. The germline CDR1 and CDR2 sequences are SGHAT and FQNNGV. CDR3 nucleotides: TGTGCCAGCAGCTTATTGCCCCGCACTGAAGCTTTCTTT. It codes for CASSLLPRTEAFF.

A note on this clonotype: The junction shows a germline mismatch at one end, possibly a read error. This chain joins TRBV18 and TRBJ2-3; TRBD1 matches 9 bases. The CDR3 totals 17 residues. Germline loops: CDR1 KGHSH, CDR2 LQKENI. The CDR3 bases are TGTGCCAGCTCACCTAATCAGGGACAGGGAGTCACGGATACGCAGTGTTTT. Protein: CASSPNQGQGVTDTQCF.

At least ten counts were recorded for this clonotype. This chain joins TRBV7-2 and TRBJ2-3; D is unresolved. The germline gives CDR1 SGHTA, CDR2 FQGNSA. The CDR3 spans 16 residues. V shed 0 bases and J shed 2 bases, with 12 bases lying between them. The CDR3 DNA follows: TGTGCCAGCAGCTTAGCCCCCGCGGCAAACACAGATACGCAGTATTTT. It is translated as CASSLAPAANTDTQYF.

This clonotype has ten or more counts. The chain is built from TRBV7-2 and TRBJ2-7; 7 nucleotides match TRBD1. From germline, CDR1 is SGHTA and CDR2 FQGNSA. After removal of 1 base from V and 3 bases from J, the junction contained 9 bases not matched to a gene. The CDR3 sequence is 16 residues long. CDR3 in amino acids: CASSLEGGSFLYEQYF. The CDR3 DNA sequence: TGTGCCAGCAGCTTAGAAGGGGGCTCTTTCCTCTACGAGCAGTACTTC.

In this sample, this clonotype turned up many times. The chain couples TRBV7-2 to TRBJ2-3; TRBD2 aligns across 11 bases. The ends lost 1 base at V and 7 bases at J; junction bases unmatched: 4. The CDR3 runs to 15 residues. The germline CDR1 and CDR2 sequences are SGHTA and FQGNSA. The CDR3, as DNA: TGTGCCAGCAGCTTAGATCTAGCGGGGGGAAATACGCAGTATTTT. Amino acids: CASSLDLAGGNTQYF. The full variable domain, in which reference TRBV7-2 and TRBJ2-3 provide the parts outside the CDR3, is GAGVSQSPSNKVTEKGKDVELRCDPISGHTALYWYRQSLGQGLEFLIYFQGNSAPDKSGLPSDRFSAERTGGSVSTLTIQRTQQEDSAVYLCASSLDLAGGNTQYFGPGTRLTVL.